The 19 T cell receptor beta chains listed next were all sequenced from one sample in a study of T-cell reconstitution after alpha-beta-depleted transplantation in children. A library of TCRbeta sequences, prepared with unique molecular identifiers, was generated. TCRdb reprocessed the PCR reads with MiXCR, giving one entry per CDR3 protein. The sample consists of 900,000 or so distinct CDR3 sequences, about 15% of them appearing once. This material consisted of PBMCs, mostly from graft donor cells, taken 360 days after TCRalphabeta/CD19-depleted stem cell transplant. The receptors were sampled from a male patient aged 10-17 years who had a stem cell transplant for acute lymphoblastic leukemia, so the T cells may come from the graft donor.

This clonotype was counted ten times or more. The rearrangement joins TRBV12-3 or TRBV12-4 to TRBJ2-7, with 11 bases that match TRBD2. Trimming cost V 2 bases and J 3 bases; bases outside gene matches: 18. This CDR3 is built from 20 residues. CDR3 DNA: TGTGCCAGCAGTTTATTTAGCGGGAGGGACACAAGCTTAACTCTCTACGAGCAGTACTTC. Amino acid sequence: CASSLFSGRDTSLTLYEQYF.

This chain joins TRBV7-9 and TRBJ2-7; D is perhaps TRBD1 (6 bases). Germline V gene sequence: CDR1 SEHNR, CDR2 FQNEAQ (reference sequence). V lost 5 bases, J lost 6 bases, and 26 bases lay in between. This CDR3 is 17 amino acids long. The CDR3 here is CASSRNDFRDTEGEQYF. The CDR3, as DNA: TGTGCCAGCAGCCGTAACGATTTCCGGGACACAGAGGGCGAGCAGTACTTC.

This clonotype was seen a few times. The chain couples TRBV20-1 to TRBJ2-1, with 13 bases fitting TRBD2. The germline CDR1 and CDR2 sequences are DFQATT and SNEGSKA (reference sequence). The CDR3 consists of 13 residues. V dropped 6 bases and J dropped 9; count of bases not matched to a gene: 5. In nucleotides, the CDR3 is TGCAGTGCCCAACTAGCGGGAGGGGGTGAGCAGTTCTTC. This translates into CSAQLAGGGEQFF.

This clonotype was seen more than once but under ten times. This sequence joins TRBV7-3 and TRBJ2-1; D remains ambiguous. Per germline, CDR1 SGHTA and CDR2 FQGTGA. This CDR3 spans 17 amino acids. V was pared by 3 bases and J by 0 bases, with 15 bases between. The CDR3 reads CASSLSLVTSSYNEQFF. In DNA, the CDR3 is TGTGCCAGCAGCTTGAGTCTGGTAACGAGCTCCTACAATGAGCAGTTCTTC. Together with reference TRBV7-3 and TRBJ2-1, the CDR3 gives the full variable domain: GAGVSQTPSNKVTEKGKYVELRCDPISGHTALYWYRQSLGQGPEFLIYFQGTGAADDSGLPNDRFFAVRPEGSVSTLKIQRTERGDSAVYLCASSLSLVTSSYNEQFFGPGTRLTVL.

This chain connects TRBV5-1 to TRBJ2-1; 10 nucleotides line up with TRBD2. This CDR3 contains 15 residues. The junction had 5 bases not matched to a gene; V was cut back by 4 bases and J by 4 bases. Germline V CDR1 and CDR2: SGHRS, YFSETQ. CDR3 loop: CASSQAGGGYNEQFF. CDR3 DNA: TGCGCCAGCAGCCAAGCGGGAGGGGGTTACAATGAGCAGTTCTTC.

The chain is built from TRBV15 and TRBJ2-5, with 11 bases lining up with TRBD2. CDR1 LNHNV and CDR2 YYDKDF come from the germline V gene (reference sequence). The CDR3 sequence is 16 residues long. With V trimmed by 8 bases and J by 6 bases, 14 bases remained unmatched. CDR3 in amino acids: CATEPGLAGGPKTQYF. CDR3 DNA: TGTGCCACCGAGCCGGGATTAGCGGGAGGGCCTAAGACCCAGTACTTC.

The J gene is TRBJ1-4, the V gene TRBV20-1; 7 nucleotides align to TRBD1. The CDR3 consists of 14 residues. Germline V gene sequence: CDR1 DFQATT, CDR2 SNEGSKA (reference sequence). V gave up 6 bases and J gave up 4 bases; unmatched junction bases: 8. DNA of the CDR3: TGCAGTGCCCCGCCTGGGACAGTTAATGAAAAACTGTTTTTT. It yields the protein CSAPPGTVNEKLFF.

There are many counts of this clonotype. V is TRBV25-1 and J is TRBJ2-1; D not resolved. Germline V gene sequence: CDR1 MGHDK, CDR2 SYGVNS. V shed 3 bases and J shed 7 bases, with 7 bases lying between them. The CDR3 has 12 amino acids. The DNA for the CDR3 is TGTGCCAGCAGTGATGCCGGAAATGAGCAGTTCTTC. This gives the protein CASSDAGNEQFF.

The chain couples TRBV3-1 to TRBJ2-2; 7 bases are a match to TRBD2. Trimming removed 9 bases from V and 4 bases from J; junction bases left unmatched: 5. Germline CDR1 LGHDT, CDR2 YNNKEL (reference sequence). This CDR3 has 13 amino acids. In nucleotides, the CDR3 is TGTGCCAGGACTAGCTTTGCCACCGGGGAGCTGTTTTTT. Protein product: CARTSFATGELFF.

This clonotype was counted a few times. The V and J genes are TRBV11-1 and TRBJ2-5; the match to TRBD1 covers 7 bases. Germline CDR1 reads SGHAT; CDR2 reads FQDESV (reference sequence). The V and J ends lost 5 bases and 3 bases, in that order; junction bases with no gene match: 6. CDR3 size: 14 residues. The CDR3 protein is CASSHRDSKETQYF. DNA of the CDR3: TGTGCCAGCAGCCACCGGGACAGCAAAGAGACCCAGTACTTC.

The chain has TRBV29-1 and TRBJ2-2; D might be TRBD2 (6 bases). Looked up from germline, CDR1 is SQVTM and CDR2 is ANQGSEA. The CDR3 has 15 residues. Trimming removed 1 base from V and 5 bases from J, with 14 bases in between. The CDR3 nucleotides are TGCAGCGTTGAAGCTTGGGGACTCAGGACCGGGGAGCTGTTTTTT. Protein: CSVEAWGLRTGELFF.

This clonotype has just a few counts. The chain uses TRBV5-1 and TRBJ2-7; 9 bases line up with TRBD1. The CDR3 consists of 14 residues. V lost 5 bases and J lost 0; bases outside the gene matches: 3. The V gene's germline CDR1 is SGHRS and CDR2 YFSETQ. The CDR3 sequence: CASRDRGSSYEQYF. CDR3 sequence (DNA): TGCGCCAGCAGAGACAGGGGGAGCTCCTACGAGCAGTACTTC.

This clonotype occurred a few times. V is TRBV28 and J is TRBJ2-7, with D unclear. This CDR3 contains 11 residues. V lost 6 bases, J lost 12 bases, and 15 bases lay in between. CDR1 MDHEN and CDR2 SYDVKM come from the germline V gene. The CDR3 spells CASSQDVGRYF. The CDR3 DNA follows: TGTGCCAGCAGCCAAGACGTCGGTCGGTACTTC.

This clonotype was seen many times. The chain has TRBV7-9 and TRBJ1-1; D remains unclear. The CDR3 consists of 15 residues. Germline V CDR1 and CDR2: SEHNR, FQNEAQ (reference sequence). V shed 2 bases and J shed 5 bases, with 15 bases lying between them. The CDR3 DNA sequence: TGTGCCAGCAGCTTACCTCACGCGAGGGTAACTGAAGCTTTCTTT. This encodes CASSLPHARVTEAFF.

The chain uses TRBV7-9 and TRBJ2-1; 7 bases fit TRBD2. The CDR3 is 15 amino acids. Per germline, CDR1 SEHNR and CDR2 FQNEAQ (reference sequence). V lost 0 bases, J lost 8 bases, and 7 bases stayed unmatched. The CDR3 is CASSLAGGGSDEQFF. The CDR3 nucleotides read TGTGCCAGCAGCTTAGCGGGAGGCGGGAGCGATGAGCAGTTCTTC.

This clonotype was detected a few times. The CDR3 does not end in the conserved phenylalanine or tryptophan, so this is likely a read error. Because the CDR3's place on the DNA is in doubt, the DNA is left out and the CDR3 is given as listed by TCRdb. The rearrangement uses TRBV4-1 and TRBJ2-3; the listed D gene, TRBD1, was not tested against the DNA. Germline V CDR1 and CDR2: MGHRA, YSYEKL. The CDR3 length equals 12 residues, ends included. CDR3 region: CASSQDGGGNGI.

The CDR3 DNA is TGTGCCAGCAGCAAAGCCACCGGCCCGTCAGGAATCTACGAGCAGTACTTC. It translates to CASSKATGPSGIYEQYF. The chain combines TRBV21-1 with TRBJ2-7; no check of the table's D call, TRBD2, against the DNA was made. TRBV21-1 is described as a pseudogene. The CDR3 consists of 17 residues.

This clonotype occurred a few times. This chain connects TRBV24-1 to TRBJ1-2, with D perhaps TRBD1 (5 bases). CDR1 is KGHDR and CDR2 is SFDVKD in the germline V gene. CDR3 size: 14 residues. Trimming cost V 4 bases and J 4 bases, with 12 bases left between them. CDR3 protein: CATSDAGASYGYTF. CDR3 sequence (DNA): TGTGCCACCAGTGACGCCGGGGCCAGCTATGGCTACACCTTC.

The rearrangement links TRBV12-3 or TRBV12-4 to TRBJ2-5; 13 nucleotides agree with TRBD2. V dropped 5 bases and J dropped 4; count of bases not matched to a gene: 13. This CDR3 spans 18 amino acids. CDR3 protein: CASSPRTSGSLRPETQYF. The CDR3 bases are TGTGCCAGCAGTCCCCGGACTAGCGGGAGCCTTCGTCCAGAGACCCAGTACTTC.